Sequencing of this TCR beta chain was carried out in a study of cytomegalovirus exposure and HLA in healthy donors. In the case of this clone: Its antigen is still unknown.

PCR involved 60 Vbeta and 13 Jbeta primers. The repertoire was sequenced with immunoSEQ multiplex PCR; TCRdb's copy has only in-frame clones and lacks some. This sample has about 67,000 clones, with about 80% found just once. The ends lost 6 bases at V and 10 bases at J; junction bases unmatched: 11. Germline CDR1 MNHEY, CDR2 SVGAGI. CDR3 length equals 14 residues. Study outcomes and limitations: Both high specificity and high sensitivity reportedly marked the classifier's diagnosis of cytomegalovirus status.

Sequencing input: PBMCs. V is TRBV6-5 and J is TRBJ2-4, with TRBD1 matching 8 bases. This TCR derives from a woman between 25 and 40 years old in good health and CMV-seronegative. CDR3 sequence reads: CASSLRGPLSIQYF. Written as DNA, the CDR3 is TGTGCCAGCAGCCTCAGGGGGCCCTTGTCGATTCAGTACTTC.